The 23 T cell receptor beta chains given below trace back to one sample, sequenced in a study of T cell repertoires in cytomegalovirus infection. TCRdb called the reads again in MiXCR, with one record for every CDR3 protein. Of approximately 630,000 distinct CDR3 sequences listed, roughly 26% are singletons. The sample taken for sequencing was CD8+ T cells from PBMCs. The receptors originated from a human donor in good health (CMV status not recorded). Some clones in this sample may be carry-over from other donors' samples.

The chain carries TRBV4-2 and TRBJ1-1; 7 bases fit TRBD1. J lost 5 bases, V lost 0 bases, and 6 bases had no gene match. The CDR3 totals 15 residues. Germline V gene sequence: CDR1 LGHNA, CDR2 YNFKEQ. CDR3 coding DNA: TGTGCCAGCAGCCAAGAGAGGGGGCAAGGAACTGAAGCTTTCTTT. It codes for CASSQERGQGTEAFF.

As to this clonotype: A much larger clone sits a single nucleotide away, making a read error possible. This chain connects TRBV7-8 to TRBJ2-6; TRBD1 matches 7 bases. In germline, CDR1 is SGHVS, CDR2 FQNEAQ. This CDR3 is 14 amino acids long. CDR3: CVSSGQAGANVLTF. CDR3 DNA sequence: TGTGTCAGCAGCGGACAGGCTGGGGCCAACGTCCTGACTTTC.

The chain recombines TRBV9 with TRBJ1-2, with 7 bases matching TRBD1. The CDR3 contains 12 residues. Germline lookup yields CDR1 SGDLS and CDR2 YYNGEE. V lost 7 bases, J lost 6 bases, and 6 bases stayed unmatched. The CDR3, as DNA: TGTGCCAGCTCTGACAGGGTGGATGGCTACACCTTC. It encodes CASSDRVDGYTF.

The V and J genes are TRBV7-6 and TRBJ2-1, with D perhaps matching TRBD1 or TRBD2 (5 bases each). Looked up from germline, CDR1 is SGHVS and CDR2 is FNYEAQ. The CDR3 totals 13 residues. With 8 bases removed from V and 5 bases from J, the gap between germline ends came to 13 bases. DNA for the CDR3: TGTGCCAGCGGGGCTTCGGAGGACAATGAGCAGTTCTTC. Translation: CASGASEDNEQFF.

This clonotype turned up a few times. The rearrangement links TRBV20-1 to TRBJ2-1; a possible D gene is TRBD2 (7 bases). Per germline, CDR1 DFQATT and CDR2 SNEGSKA (reference sequence). The CDR3 length is 18 residues. Trimming stripped 3 bases from V and 3 bases from J, with 24 bases between. CDR3 DNA sequence: TGCAGTGCTAGGAGGGGGAGGGTAGCACTTTTCGGCTACAATGAGCAGTTCTTC. It yields the protein CSARRGRVALFGYNEQFF.

The V and J genes are TRBV25-1 and TRBJ2-3; the D gene is possibly TRBD1 (5 bases). V was cut by 2 bases and J by 2 bases, with 8 bases left in between. CDR3 length: 14 amino acids. Germline V gives CDR1 MGHDK, CDR2 SYGVNS. The CDR3 sequence: CASSEQGYTDTQYF. CDR3 coding DNA: TGTGCCAGCAGTGAACAGGGATACACAGATACGCAGTATTTT. Using reference TRBV25-1 and TRBJ2-3 for the parts outside the CDR3, the full variable domain is EADIYQTPRYLVIGTGKKITLECSQTMGHDKMYWYQQDPGMELHLIHYSYGVNSTEKGDLSSESTVSRIRTEHFPLTLESARPSHTSQYLCASSEQGYTDTQYFGPGTRLTVL.

This clonotype was seen many times. V gene TRBV7-2 combines with J gene TRBJ2-3; D is possibly TRBD1 (6 bases). The germline V gene encodes CDR1 SGHTA and CDR2 FQGNSA. V lost 1 base and J 2 bases, leaving 10 bases between the germline ends. The CDR3 extends over 15 amino acids. CDR3 residues: CASSLETGPTDTQYF. In nucleotides, the CDR3 is TGTGCCAGCAGCTTAGAAACAGGGCCCACAGATACGCAGTATTTT. Full variable domain (remainder filled in from reference TRBV7-2 and TRBJ2-3): GAGVSQSPSNKVTEKGKDVELRCDPISGHTALYWYRQSLGQGLEFLIYFQGNSAPDKSGLPSDRFSAERTGGSVSTLTIQRTQQEDSAVYLCASSLETGPTDTQYFGPGTRLTVL.

This clonotype was seen a handful of times. This chain connects TRBV29-1 to TRBJ2-2, with TRBD1 as a possible D gene (6 bases). The V end lost 7 bases, the J end lost 1 base, and 10 bases lay between the germline ends. This CDR3 contains 13 residues. Germline V gene sequence: CDR1 SQVTM, CDR2 ANQGSEA. CDR3 bases: TGCAGCGCAATGGGACAGAACACCGGGGAGCTGTTTTTT. Its translation: CSAMGQNTGELFF.

The chain employs TRBV6-2 or TRBV6-3 and TRBJ2-5; D call uncertain. V lost 5 bases and J 0 bases, leaving 13 bases between the germline ends. In germline, CDR1 is MNHEY, CDR2 SVGEGT. The CDR3 totals 15 residues. CDR3 amino acids: CASSTTRTDQETQYF. CDR3 in DNA: TGTGCCAGCAGTACAACCCGGACGGACCAAGAGACCCAGTACTTC.

This clonotype turned up a few times. This chain uses TRBV6-2 or TRBV6-3 with TRBJ1-4; D not resolved. Germline CDR1 and CDR2: MNHEY and SVGEGT. The CDR3 is 16 amino acids. V was clipped by 1 base and J by 0 bases, with 9 bases between them. CDR3 DNA: TGTGCCAGCAGTTACTGGTCGGATGCAACTAATGAAAAACTGTTTTTT. Protein: CASSYWSDATNEKLFF.

The V gene is TRBV19, the J gene TRBJ1-2; unclear D gene. The CDR3 contains 13 residues. Germline CDR1 is LNHDA and CDR2 is SQIVND (reference sequence). V was cut by 4 bases and J by 7 bases, with 13 bases left in between. The CDR3 coding sequence is TGTGCCAGTAGTACCTCCACGGGGAGTGGCTACACCTTC. It yields the protein CASSTSTGSGYTF.

V and J are TRBV4-3 and TRBJ2-2, with D perhaps matching TRBD2 (5 bases). Germline-derived CDR1 and CDR2 are LGHNA and YSLEER. Trimming took 0 bases from V and 9 from J, leaving 11 bases between them. The CDR3 consists of 14 residues. As DNA, the CDR3 is TGCGCCAGCAGCCAAGATCGGGGTAGCAGGGAGCTGTTTTTT. Amino acid sequence: CASSQDRGSRELFF.

The CDR3 loop reads CASSYRDRASYNEQFF. CDR3 sequence (DNA): TGTGCCAGCAGCTACCGGGACAGGGCTTCCTACAATGAGCAGTTCTTC. The chain has TRBV28 and TRBJ2-1; 9 bases are shared with TRBD1. CDR3 length equals 16 residues. The ends lost 6 bases at V and 1 base at J; junction bases unmatched: 7. Per germline, CDR1 MDHEN and CDR2 SYDVKM.

The chain is built from TRBV7-9 and TRBJ2-1; the match to TRBD2 covers 13 bases. The CDR3 has 17 residues. The J segment lost 3 bases and the V segment lost 6 bases, leaving 8 bases of the junction unmatched. Germline CDR1 SEHNR, CDR2 FQNEAQ (reference sequence). The CDR3 region has the DNA TGTGCCAGCAGACCTACCGGGACTAGCGGGGACTACAATGAGCAGTTCTTC. It encodes CASRPTGTSGDYNEQFF.

This clonotype was picked up many times. This rearrangement joins TRBV4-1 to TRBJ2-1; tentatively, D is TRBD1 (5 bases). Germline V gives CDR1 MGHRA, CDR2 YSYEKL. The V gene lost 0 bases and the J gene lost 4 bases, with 10 bases spanning the gap. The CDR3 consists of 15 residues. The CDR3 DNA is TGCGCCAGCAGCCAAGATTTGGGGCAGTACAATGAGCAGTTCTTC. It translates to CASSQDLGQYNEQFF.

This clonotype turned up a few times. This chain uses TRBV28 with TRBJ1-2, with no clear D. V was clipped by 2 bases and J by 3 bases, with 13 bases between them. Germline V gene sequence: CDR1 MDHEN, CDR2 SYDVKM. The CDR3 is made up of 15 amino acids. The CDR3 region is CASSLIQTGDYGYTF. The CDR3 nucleotides read TGTGCCAGCAGTTTAATTCAGACGGGTGACTATGGCTACACCTTC.

This clonotype has just a few counts. This chain connects TRBV29-1 to TRBJ2-7, with unresolved D. Germline V gene sequence: CDR1 SQVTM, CDR2 ANQGSEA. CDR3 length equals 13 residues. The germline V and J ends were trimmed by 4 bases and 0 bases, with 10 bases remaining between them. Here the CDR3 reads CSVGPDHSYEQYF. DNA for the CDR3: TGCAGCGTTGGGCCGGACCACTCCTACGAGCAGTACTTC.

V is TRBV5-1 and J is TRBJ1-2, with 7 nucleotides matching TRBD1. This CDR3 spans 15 amino acids. V dropped 0 bases and J dropped 2; count of bases not matched to a gene: 4. Looked up from germline, CDR1 is SGHRS and CDR2 is YFSETQ. The CDR3 nucleotides read TGCGCCAGCAGCTTGGAGGGACAGCAGAACTATGGCTACACCTTC. This translates into CASSLEGQQNYGYTF.

This clonotype was seen only a few times. The chain has TRBV5-1 and TRBJ2-3; tentative D call: TRBD2 (5 bases). CDR3 size: 12 residues. V lost 0 bases and J lost 12, with 11 bases in between. Germline V gene lookup returns CDR1 SGHRS and CDR2 YFSETQ. CDR3 region: CASSLAVDSQYF. The CDR3 nucleotides read TGCGCCAGCAGCTTGGCGGTGGACTCCCAGTATTTT. The variable domain in full, completed from reference TRBV5-1 and TRBJ2-3, reads KAGVTQTPRYLIKTRGQQVTLSCSPISGHRSVSWYQQTPGQGLQFLFEYFSETQRNKGNFPGRFSGRQFSNSRSEMNVSTLELGDSALYLCASSLAVDSQYFGPGTRLTVL.

This clonotype was seen more than once but under ten times. V usage is TRBV7-9 and J usage is TRBJ2-7, with 9 bases matching TRBD2. Germline V gene sequence: CDR1 SEHNR, CDR2 FQNEAQ (reference sequence). The CDR3 sequence is 14 residues long. V was clipped by 3 bases and J by 3 bases; unmatched bases: 3. CDR3 bases: TGTGCCAGCAGCTTCCCAGCGGGGGGCTACGAGCAGTACTTC. Its translation: CASSFPAGGYEQYF.

V and J are TRBV19 and TRBJ1-1, with D unclear. Germline CDR1 LNHDA, CDR2 SQIVND (reference sequence). The germline V and J ends were trimmed by 2 bases and 5 bases, with 9 bases remaining between them. The CDR3 has 13 amino acids. CDR3 nucleotide sequence: TGTGCCAGTAGTATAAGTGAATTAACTGAAGCTTTCTTT. Residues: CASSISELTEAFF.

The chain links TRBV12-3 or TRBV12-4 to TRBJ1-2; the D gene is possibly TRBD1 (6 bases). The CDR3 has 14 residues. V was shortened by 3 bases and J by 2 bases, with 10 bases between the two germline ends. The CDR3 DNA reads TGTGCCAGCAGTTTTAGGGGGTTCAACTATGGCTACACCTTC. Translated, it gives CASSFRGFNYGYTF.

This clonotype was counted ten times or more. DNA of the CDR3: TGTGCCAGCAGTGAGTTTTCGGGGTCTGACCAGTACTTC. It is translated as CASSEFSGSDQYF. The V call is TRBV25-1, the J call TRBJ2-5; weak D call: TRBD2 (5 bases). The length of the CDR3 is 13 residues. V was trimmed by 3 bases and J by 10 bases, leaving 15 bases between them. Per the germline V gene, CDR1 is MGHDK and CDR2 is SYGVNS.